A single sample gave rise to the 18 T cell receptor beta chains below, sequenced in a study of shared clonotypes between healthy human individuals. Sequencing was performed with immunoSEQ multiplex PCR; in TCRdb, only in-frame clones are kept and a portion is missing. Of roughly 2.5 million clones listed, just over 90% were seen once; the top ten hold roughly 0.15%. Sequences were obtained from naive CD4+ T cells sorted from blood. Subset denoted: CD45RA+ positively selected. These receptors were obtained from a man younger than 35 in good health.

V usage is TRBV2 and J usage is TRBJ2-1, with a tentative D call TRBD1 (5 bases). Germline values: CDR1 SNHLY, CDR2 FYNNEI. Trimming left V 7 bases short and J 5 bases short, with 18 bases between. The CDR3 has 15 amino acids. The DNA for the CDR3 is TGTGCCAGCACCCCCGATGGTCAGGGAAACAATGAGCAGTTCTTC. This sequence encodes CASTPDGQGNNEQFF.

The J gene is TRBJ2-4, the V gene TRBV28, with D maybe TRBD1 (6 bases). Germline loops: CDR1 MDHEN, CDR2 SYDVKM. The CDR3 sequence is 14 residues long. Trimming stripped 3 bases from V and 7 bases from J, with 13 bases between. CDR3 sequence (DNA): TGTGCCAGCAGTTTGGGGCAGGGGATGAACATTCAGTACTTC. Protein sequence: CASSLGQGMNIQYF. The complete variable domain, with remaining parts taken from reference TRBV28 and TRBJ2-4, reads DVKVTQSSRYLVKRTGEKVFLECVQDMDHENMFWYRQDPGLGLRLIYFSYDVKMKEKGDIPEGYSVSREKKERFSLILESASTNQTSMYLCASSLGQGMNIQYFGAGTRLSVL.

This chain links TRBV28 with TRBJ1-3; D is uncertain. CDR1 is MDHEN, CDR2 SYDVKM, per germline. Trimming left V 6 bases short and J 2 bases short, with 5 bases between. The CDR3 is 12 residues long. The CDR3 DNA reads TGTGCCAGCAGGGGGACTGGAAACACCATATATTTT. Residues: CASRGTGNTIYF.

CDR3 protein: CASGLVQGATNEKLFF. For the CDR3, the DNA is TGTGCTAGTGGTTTGGTCCAGGGGGCGACTAATGAAAAACTGTTTTTT. This chain uses TRBV12-5 with TRBJ1-4; 8 bases fit TRBD1. The V and J ends lost 0 bases and 2 bases, in that order; junction bases with no gene match: 2. Germline V gene sequence: CDR1 LGHNT, CDR2 FRNRAP. There are 16 residues in the CDR3.

The chain joins TRBV7-9 to TRBJ2-4, with 7 positions matching TRBD1. The CDR3 covers 13 residues. The V gene end was trimmed by 4 bases and the J gene end by 6 bases; junction bases not matched to a gene: 3. Germline assignment: CDR1 SEHNR and CDR2 FQNEAQ (reference sequence). The CDR3 region has the DNA TGTGCCAGCAGCTCGGGACAGAGAAACATTCAGTACTTC. Residues: CASSSGQRNIQYF.

The chain carries TRBV9 and TRBJ2-7; 9 nucleotides agree with TRBD2. In germline, CDR1 is SGDLS, CDR2 YYNGEE. The CDR3 has 17 amino acids. V dropped 1 base and J dropped 3; count of bases not matched to a gene: 11. The DNA of the CDR3 is TGTGCCAGCAGCGTATATCCCACCCCTAGCGGGGACTACGAGCAGTACTTC. This encodes CASSVYPTPSGDYEQYF.

The chain is built from TRBV15 and TRBJ2-4; D is unclear. Looked up from germline, CDR1 is LNHNV and CDR2 is YYDKDF (reference sequence). This CDR3 comprises 15 residues. V was cut by 0 bases and J by 0 bases, with 6 bases left in between. CDR3 DNA sequence: TGTGCCACCAGCAGAGAGCCCTTAGCCAAAAACATTCAGTACTTC. Protein sequence: CATSREPLAKNIQYF.

This rearrangement joins TRBV30 to TRBJ1-1; TRBD1 might be the D (6 bases). The CDR3 totals 14 residues. With 0 bases removed from V and 4 bases from J, the gap between germline ends came to 12 bases. The germline CDR1 and CDR2 sequences are GTSNPN and SVGIG (reference sequence). CDR3 nucleotide sequence: TGTGCCTGGAGTGTAAGGGGGTACGCCACTGAAGCTTTCTTT. It translates to CAWSVRGYATEAFF.

V and J are TRBV28 and TRBJ1-2; D may be TRBD1 (6 bases). The germline V gene has CDR1 MDHEN and CDR2 SYDVKM. The CDR3 is 15 amino acids. V lost 5 bases and J 7 bases, leaving 20 bases between the germline ends. The CDR3 sequence is CASSDFGGARVGYTF. The DNA for the CDR3 is TGTGCCAGCAGTGACTTTGGGGGGGCGCGGGTTGGCTACACCTTC.

V and J are TRBV9 and TRBJ1-5; D is possibly TRBD1 (6 bases). The CDR3 sequence is 16 residues long. The germline V gene has CDR1 SGDLS and CDR2 YYNGEE. Trimming cost V 4 bases and J 3 bases, with 17 bases left between them. This CDR3 reads CASSLTGRGVNQPQHF. CDR3 DNA sequence: TGTGCCAGCAGCCTCACAGGAAGGGGGGTCAATCAGCCCCAGCATTTT.

As for this clone: The same CDR3 can be traced to other DNA sequences in this sample. The chain employs TRBV5-1 and TRBJ2-1; the match to TRBD2 covers 9 bases. The trim removed 4 bases at V and 0 bases at J, leaving 5 bases unmatched. Germline V gene data show CDR1 as SGHRS and CDR2 as YFSETQ. CDR3 length: 16 residues. CDR3 DNA sequence: TGCGCCAGCAGCGCCAGTAGCGGGAGCTCCTACAATGAGCAGTTCTTC. It is translated as CASSASSGSSYNEQFF.

The CDR3 loop is CASKDGGGYEKLFF. Here the CDR3 DNA reads TGTGCCAGTAAGGACGGAGGGGGTTACGAAAAACTGTTTTTT. V gene TRBV19 combines with J gene TRBJ1-4, with TRBD1 as a possible D gene (6 bases). The germline gives CDR1 LNHDA, CDR2 SQIVND (reference sequence). V gave up 7 bases and J gave up 8 bases, with 17 bases separating them. The CDR3 is 14 amino acids.

The chain uses TRBV27 and TRBJ2-4; the D is unclear. Germline loops: CDR1 MNHEY, CDR2 SMNVEV (reference sequence). This CDR3 has 16 residues. V was pared by 0 bases and J by 0 bases, with 9 bases between. CDR3 amino acids: CASSLSSTVAKNIQYF. The CDR3 DNA reads as TGTGCCAGCAGTTTATCTAGCACAGTAGCCAAAAACATTCAGTACTTC.

The rearrangement joins TRBV6-6 to TRBJ2-4; weak D call: TRBD1 (5 bases). Germline CDR1 and CDR2: MNHNY and SVGAGI (reference sequence). With 6 bases removed from V and 0 bases from J, the gap between germline ends came to 12 bases. The CDR3 is 15 amino acids. The CDR3 DNA sequence: TGTGCCAGCAGGCCCAGGGATCTAGCCAAAAACATTCAGTACTTC. The encoded protein is CASRPRDLAKNIQYF.

Of note for this clone: In the same sample, other DNA sequences code for this CDR3. The V call is TRBV4-3, the J call TRBJ2-2, with 7 nucleotides matching TRBD1. The V segment lost 1 base and the J segment 5 bases; nucleotides outside the gene matches: 4. Germline lookup yields CDR1 LGHNA and CDR2 YSLEER. The CDR3 covers 15 residues. CDR3 coding DNA: TGCGCCAGCAGCCAAGGACAGGGTAATACCGGGGAGCTGTTTTTT. Its protein product is CASSQGQGNTGELFF.

The V and J genes are TRBV5-4 and TRBJ2-2; D gene unclear. V was pared by 0 bases and J by 5 bases, with 8 bases between. The length of the CDR3 is 14 residues. CDR1 and CDR2 from the germline V gene are SGHNT and YYREEE (reference sequence). The CDR3 is CASSLGPRTGELFF. In nucleotides, the CDR3 is TGTGCCAGCAGCTTGGGTCCTAGGACCGGGGAGCTGTTTTTT.

The table lists this clone with a few counts. The genes are TRBV5-4 and TRBJ1-6; D is perhaps TRBD1 (6 bases). Germline values: CDR1 SGHNT, CDR2 YYREEE (reference sequence). The CDR3 runs to 14 residues. Trimming stripped 2 bases from V and 7 bases from J, with 10 bases between. CDR3 residues: CASSFRQENSPLHF. CDR3 sequence (DNA): TGTGCCAGCAGCTTCCGACAGGAGAATTCACCCCTCCACTTT.

CDR3 coding DNA: TGTGCCAGTAGTATCCCAGGGGGCTGGAATGAGCAGTTCTTC. Translation gives CASSIPGGWNEQFF. The chain employs TRBV19 and TRBJ2-1, with 8 bases identical to TRBD1. There are 14 residues in the CDR3. V shed 3 bases, J shed 7 bases, and the junction held 5 bases outside the gene matches. CDR1 is LNHDA, CDR2 SQIVND, per germline (reference sequence).